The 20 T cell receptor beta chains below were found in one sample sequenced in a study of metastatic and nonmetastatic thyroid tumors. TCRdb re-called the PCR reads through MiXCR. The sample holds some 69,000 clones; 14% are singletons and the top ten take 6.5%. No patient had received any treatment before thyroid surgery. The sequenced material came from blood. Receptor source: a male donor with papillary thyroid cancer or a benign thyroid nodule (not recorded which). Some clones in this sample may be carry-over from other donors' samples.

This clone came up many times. In DNA form, the CDR3 reads TGCAGTGCTTATGACAGGGATCAGCCCCAGCATTTT. This translates into CSAYDRDQPQHF. This chain connects TRBV20-1 to TRBJ1-5; TRBD1 aligns across 7 bases. The CDR3 runs to 12 residues. The germline gives CDR1 DFQATT, CDR2 SNEGSKA (reference sequence). V gave up 5 bases and J gave up 5 bases; unmatched junction bases: 3.

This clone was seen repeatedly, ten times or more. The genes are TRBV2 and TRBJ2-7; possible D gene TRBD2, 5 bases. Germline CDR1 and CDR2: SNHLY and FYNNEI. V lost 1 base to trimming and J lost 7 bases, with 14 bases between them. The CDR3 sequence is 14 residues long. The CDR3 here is CASSEGLFRREQYV. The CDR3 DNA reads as TGTGCCAGCAGTGAAGGGCTCTTCCGGAGGGAGCAGTACGTC.

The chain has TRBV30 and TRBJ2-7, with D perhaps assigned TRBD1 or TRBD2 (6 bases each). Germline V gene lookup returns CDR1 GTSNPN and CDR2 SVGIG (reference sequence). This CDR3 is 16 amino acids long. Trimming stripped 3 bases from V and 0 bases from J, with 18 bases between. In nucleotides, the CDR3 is TGTGCCTGGAGCCAAGTGGGGGGCCCCCTCTCCTACGAGCAGTACTTC. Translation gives CAWSQVGGPLSYEQYF.

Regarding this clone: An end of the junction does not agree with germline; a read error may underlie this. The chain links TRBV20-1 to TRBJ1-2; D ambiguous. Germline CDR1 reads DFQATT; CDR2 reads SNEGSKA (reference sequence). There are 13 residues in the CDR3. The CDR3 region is CSAPEIANYGYIF. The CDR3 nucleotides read TGCAGTGCCCCAGAGATAGCTAACTATGGCTACATCTTC.

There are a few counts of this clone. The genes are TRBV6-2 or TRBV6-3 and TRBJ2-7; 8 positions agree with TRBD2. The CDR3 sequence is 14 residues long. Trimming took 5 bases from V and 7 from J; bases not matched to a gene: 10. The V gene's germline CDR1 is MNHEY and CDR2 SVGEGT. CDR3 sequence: CASSSGSTSEEQYF. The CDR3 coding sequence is TGTGCCAGCAGTAGCGGGAGCACTTCTGAGGAGCAGTACTTC.

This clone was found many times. The CDR3 loop reads CASRRGPFWQTGASYEQYF. As DNA, the CDR3 is TGTGCCAGCAGACGGGGTCCCTTCTGGCAAACGGGTGCCTCCTACGAGCAGTACTTC. This chain uses TRBV6-4 with TRBJ2-7, with a tentative D call TRBD2 (5 bases). V shed 6 bases and J shed 0 bases, with 27 bases lying between them. Germline V gives CDR1 MRHNA, CDR2 SNTAGT. The CDR3 has 19 residues.

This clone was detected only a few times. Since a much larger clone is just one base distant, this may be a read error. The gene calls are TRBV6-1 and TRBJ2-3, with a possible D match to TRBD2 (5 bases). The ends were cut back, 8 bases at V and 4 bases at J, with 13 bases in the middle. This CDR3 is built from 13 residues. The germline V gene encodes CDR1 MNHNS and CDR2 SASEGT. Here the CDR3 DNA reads TGTGCCAGCTTGCGGGTTGGCGCAGATACGCAGTATTTT. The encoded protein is CASLRVGADTQYF.

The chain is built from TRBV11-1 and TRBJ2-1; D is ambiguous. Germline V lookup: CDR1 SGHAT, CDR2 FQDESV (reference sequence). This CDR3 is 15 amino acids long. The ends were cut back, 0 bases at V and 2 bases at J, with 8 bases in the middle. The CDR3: CASSLAAPTYNEQFF. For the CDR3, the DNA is TGTGCCAGCAGCTTAGCAGCCCCCACCTACAATGAGCAGTTCTTC.

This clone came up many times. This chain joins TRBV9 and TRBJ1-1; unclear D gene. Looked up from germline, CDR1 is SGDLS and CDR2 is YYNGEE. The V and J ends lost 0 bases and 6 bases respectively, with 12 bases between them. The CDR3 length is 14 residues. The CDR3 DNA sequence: TGTGCCAGCAGCGTAGGACCGGCCTCCCCTGAAGCTTTCTTT. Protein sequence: CASSVGPASPEAFF.

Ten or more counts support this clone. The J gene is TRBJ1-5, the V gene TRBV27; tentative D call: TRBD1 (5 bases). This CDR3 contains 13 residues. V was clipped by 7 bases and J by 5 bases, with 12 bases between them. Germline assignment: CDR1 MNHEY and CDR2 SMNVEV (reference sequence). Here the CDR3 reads CASKMGVDQPQHF. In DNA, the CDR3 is TGTGCCAGCAAAATGGGGGTAGATCAGCCCCAGCATTTT.

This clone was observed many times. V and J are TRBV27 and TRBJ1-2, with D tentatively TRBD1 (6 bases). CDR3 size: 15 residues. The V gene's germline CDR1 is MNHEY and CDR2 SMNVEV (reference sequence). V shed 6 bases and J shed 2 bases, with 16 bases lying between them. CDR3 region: CASRKSEGGNYGYTF. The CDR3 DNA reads TGTGCCAGCAGAAAGTCCGAGGGGGGAAACTATGGCTACACCTTC.

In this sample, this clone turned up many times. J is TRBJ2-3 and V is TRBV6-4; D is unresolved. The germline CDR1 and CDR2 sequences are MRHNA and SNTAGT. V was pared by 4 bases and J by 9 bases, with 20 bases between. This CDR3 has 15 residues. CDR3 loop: CASSVSHGPSGTQYF. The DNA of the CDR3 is TGTGCCAGCAGTGTTTCACACGGGCCGAGTGGGACGCAGTATTTT.

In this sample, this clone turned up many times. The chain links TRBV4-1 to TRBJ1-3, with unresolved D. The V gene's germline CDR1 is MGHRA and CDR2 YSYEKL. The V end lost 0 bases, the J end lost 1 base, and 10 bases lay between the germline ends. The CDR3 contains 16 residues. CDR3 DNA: TGCGCCAGCAGCCAAGAAGGACGCCCGTCTGGAAACACCATATATTTT. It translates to CASSQEGRPSGNTIYF.

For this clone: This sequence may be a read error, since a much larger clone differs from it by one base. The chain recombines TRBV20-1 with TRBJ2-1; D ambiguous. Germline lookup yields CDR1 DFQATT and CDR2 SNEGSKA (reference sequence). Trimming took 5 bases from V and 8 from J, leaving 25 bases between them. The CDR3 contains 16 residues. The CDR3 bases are TGCAGTGCTCAAGGCGTAAGCGTGACCGTGGTCGATGAGCAGTTCTTC. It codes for CSAQGVSVTVVDEQFF.

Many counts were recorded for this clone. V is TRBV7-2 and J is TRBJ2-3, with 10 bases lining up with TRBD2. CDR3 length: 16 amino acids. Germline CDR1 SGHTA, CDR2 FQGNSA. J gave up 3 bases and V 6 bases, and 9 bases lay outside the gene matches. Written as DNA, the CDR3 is TGTGCCAGCAGAAAATCGGGACTAGCGATAACAGATACGCAGTATTTT. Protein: CASRKSGLAITDTQYF.

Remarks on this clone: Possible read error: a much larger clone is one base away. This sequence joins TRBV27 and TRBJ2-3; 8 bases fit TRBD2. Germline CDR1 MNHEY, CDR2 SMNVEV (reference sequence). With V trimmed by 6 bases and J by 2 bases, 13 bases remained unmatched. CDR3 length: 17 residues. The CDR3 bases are TGTGCCAGCAGGACCCTAGCGGGTCGGACAAACACAGATACGCAGTATTTT. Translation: CASRTLAGRTNTDTQYF.

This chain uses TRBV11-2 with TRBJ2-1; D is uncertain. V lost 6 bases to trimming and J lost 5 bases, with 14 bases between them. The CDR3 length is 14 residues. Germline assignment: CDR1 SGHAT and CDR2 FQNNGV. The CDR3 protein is CASSPIGHNNEQFF. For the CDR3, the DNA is TGTGCCAGCAGTCCCATAGGCCATAACAATGAGCAGTTCTTC.

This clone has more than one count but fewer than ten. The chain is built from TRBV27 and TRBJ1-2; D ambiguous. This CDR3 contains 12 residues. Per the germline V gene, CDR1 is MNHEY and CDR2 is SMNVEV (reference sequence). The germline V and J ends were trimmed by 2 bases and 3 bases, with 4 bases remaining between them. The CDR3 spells CASSLVHYGYTF. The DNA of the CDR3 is TGTGCCAGCAGTTTAGTCCACTATGGCTACACCTTC.

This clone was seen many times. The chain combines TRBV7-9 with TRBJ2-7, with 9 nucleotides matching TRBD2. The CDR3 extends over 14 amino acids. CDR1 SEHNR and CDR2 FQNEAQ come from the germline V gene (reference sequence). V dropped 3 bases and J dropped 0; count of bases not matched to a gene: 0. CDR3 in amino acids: CASSFSGSSYEQYV. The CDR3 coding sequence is TGTGCCAGCAGCTTTAGCGGGAGCTCCTACGAGCAGTACGTC.

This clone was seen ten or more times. The CDR3 nucleotides are TGTGCCAGCAGCTTGCAAGGGGATCAGCCCCAGCATTTT. Protein sequence: CASSLQGDQPQHF. J is TRBJ1-5 and V is TRBV5-4; tentatively, D is TRBD1 (5 bases). V lost 1 base, J lost 5 bases, and 7 bases lay in between. CDR3 length: 13 residues. The germline CDR1 and CDR2 sequences are SGHNT and YYREEE (reference sequence).